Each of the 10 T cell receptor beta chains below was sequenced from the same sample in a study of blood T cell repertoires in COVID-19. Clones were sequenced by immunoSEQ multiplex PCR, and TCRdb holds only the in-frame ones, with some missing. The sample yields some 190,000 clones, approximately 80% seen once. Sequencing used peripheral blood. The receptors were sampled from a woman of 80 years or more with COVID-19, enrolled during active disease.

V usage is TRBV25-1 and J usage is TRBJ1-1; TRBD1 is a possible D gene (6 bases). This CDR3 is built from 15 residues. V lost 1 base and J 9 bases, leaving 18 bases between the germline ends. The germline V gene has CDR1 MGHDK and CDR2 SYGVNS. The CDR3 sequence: CASSESTGGGLQAFF. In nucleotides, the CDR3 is TGTGCCAGCAGTGAATCGACAGGAGGAGGTCTTCAAGCTTTCTTT. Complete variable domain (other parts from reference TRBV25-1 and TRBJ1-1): EADIYQTPRYLVIGTGKKITLECSQTMGHDKMYWYQQDPGMELHLIHYSYGVNSTEKGDLSSESTVSRIRTEHFPLTLESARPSHTSQYLCASSESTGGGLQAFFGQGTRLTVV.

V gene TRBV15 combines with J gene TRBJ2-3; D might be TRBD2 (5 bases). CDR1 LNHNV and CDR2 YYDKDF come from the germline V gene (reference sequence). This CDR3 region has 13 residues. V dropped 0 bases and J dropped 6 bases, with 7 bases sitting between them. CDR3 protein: CATSRDRGDTQYF. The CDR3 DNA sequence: TGTGCCACCAGCAGAGATCGCGGGGATACGCAGTATTTT.

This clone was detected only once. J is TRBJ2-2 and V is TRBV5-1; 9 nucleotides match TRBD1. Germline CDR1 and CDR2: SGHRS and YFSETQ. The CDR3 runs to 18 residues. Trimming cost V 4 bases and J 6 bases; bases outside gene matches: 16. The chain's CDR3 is CASSPPGTGTKGPGELFF. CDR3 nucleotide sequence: TGCGCCAGCAGCCCTCCCGGGACAGGGACCAAGGGACCCGGGGAGCTGTTTTTT.

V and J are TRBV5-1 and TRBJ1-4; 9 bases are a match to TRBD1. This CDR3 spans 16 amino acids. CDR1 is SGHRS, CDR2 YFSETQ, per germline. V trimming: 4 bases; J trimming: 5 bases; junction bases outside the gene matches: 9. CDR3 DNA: TGCGCCAGCAGCGGACAGGGGAACGGGCTGAATGAAAAACTGTTTTTT. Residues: CASSGQGNGLNEKLFF.

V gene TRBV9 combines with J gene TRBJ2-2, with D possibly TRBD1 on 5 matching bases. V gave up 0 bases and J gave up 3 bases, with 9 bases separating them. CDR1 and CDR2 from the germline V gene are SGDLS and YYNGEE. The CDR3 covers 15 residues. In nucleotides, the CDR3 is TGTGCCAGCAGCGTAGCCAGGGCTGACACCGGGGAGCTGTTTTTT. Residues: CASSVARADTGELFF.

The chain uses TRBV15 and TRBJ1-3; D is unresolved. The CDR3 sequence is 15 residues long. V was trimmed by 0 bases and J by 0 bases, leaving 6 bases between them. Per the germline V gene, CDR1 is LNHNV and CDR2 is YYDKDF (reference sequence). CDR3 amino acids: CATSRDVVSGNTIYF. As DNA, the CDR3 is TGTGCCACCAGCAGAGATGTCGTCTCTGGAAACACCATATATTTT.

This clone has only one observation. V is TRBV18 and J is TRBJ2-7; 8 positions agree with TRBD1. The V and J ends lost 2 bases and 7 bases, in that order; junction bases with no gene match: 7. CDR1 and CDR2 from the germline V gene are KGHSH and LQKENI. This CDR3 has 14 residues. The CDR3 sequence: CASSPAQGAREQYF. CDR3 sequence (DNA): TGTGCCAGCTCACCAGCTCAGGGGGCTCGGGAGCAGTACTTC.

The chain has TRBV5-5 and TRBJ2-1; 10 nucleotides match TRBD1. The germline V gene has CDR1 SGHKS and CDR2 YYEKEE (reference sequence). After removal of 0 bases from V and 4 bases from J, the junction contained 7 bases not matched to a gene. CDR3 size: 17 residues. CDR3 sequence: CASSLAIGDRGYNEQFF. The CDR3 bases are TGTGCCAGCAGCTTGGCCATAGGGGACAGGGGATACAATGAGCAGTTCTTC. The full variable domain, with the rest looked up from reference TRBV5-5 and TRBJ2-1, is DAGVTQSPTHLIKTRGQQVTLRCSPISGHKSVSWYQQVLGQGPQFIFQYYEKEERGRGNFPDRFSARQFPNYSSELNVNALLLGDSALYLCASSLAIGDRGYNEQFFGPGTRLTVL.

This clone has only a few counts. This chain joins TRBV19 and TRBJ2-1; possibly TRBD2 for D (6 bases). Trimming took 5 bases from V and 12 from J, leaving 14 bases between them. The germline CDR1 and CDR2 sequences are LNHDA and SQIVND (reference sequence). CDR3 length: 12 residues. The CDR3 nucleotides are TGTGCCAGTAGTCAGCCCGGGACTTCGCAGTTCTTC. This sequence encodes CASSQPGTSQFF.

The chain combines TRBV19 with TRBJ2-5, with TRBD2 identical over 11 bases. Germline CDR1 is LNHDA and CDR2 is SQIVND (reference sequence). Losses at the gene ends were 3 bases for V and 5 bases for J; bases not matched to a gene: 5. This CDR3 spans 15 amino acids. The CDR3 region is CASSITSGGGETQYF. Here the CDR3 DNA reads TGTGCCAGTAGTATTACTAGCGGGGGAGGCGAGACCCAGTACTTC.